Reported below is one T cell receptor (beta chain). Its antigen is not known. The entry originates in a study of OX40 agonist ivuxolimab in advanced cancers. Study results and caveats: Specificity for antigen went undetermined in the expanded peripheral T cells.

Using immunoSEQ multiplex PCR, the repertoire was profiled, and TCRdb retains in-frame clones only, with some absent. This sample carries 60,000 to 80,000 clones, roughly 81% of them seen once, and the ten largest clones take 5%. Trimming took 4 bases from V and 0 from J; bases not matched to a gene: 6. In germline, CDR1 is SGHDT, CDR2 YYEEEE. CDR3 length: 15 amino acids. The chain combines TRBV5-6 with TRBJ2-7; the match to TRBD1 covers 8 bases. The material sequenced was CD4+ or CD8+ T cells sorted from blood, taken in a trial of the OX40 agonist ivuxolimab. The receptor was isolated from an adult with an advanced solid tumor such as melanoma, head and neck, liver or kidney cancer. CDR3 in DNA: TGTGCCAGCAGCGGCCGACAGGGGAGCTCCTACGAGCAGTACTTC. As protein: CASSGRQGSSYEQYF.